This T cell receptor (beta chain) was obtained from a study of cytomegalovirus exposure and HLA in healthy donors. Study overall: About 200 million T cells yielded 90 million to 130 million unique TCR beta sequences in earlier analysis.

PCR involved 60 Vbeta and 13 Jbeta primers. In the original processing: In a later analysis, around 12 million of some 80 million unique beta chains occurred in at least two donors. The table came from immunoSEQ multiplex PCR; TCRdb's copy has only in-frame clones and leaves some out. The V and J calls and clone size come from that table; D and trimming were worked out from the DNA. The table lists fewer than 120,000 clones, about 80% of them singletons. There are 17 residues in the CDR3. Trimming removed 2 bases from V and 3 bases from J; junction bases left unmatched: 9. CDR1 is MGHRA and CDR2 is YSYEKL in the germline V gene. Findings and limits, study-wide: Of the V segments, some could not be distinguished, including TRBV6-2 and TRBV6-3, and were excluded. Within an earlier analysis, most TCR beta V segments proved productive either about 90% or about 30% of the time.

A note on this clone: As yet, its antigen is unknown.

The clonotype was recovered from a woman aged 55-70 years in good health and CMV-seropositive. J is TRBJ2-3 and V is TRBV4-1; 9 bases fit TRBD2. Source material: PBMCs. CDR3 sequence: CASSQRKGLANTDTQYF. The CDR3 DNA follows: TGCGCCAGCAGCCAACGAAAGGGACTAGCTAATACAGATACGCAGTATTTT.